These 12 T cell receptor beta chains were sequenced from one sample in a study of cytomegalovirus exposure and HLA in healthy donors. A multiplex PCR was run with 60 Vbeta primers and 13 Jbeta primers. Data came from immunoSEQ multiplex PCR; TCRdb stores just in-frame clones and leaves some out. The sample contains about 200,000 clones, roughly 80% of which appear only once. The source material was PBMCs. The receptors derive from a girl aged 10 to 17 in good health and CMV-seronegative.

This clone was detected a few times. The J gene is TRBJ2-7, the V gene TRBV19; D possibly corresponds to TRBD1 (5 bases). Germline lookup yields CDR1 LNHDA and CDR2 SQIVND (reference sequence). This CDR3 comprises 13 residues. Trimming pared 6 bases from V and 3 bases from J, leaving 12 bases between. The CDR3 DNA follows: TGTGCCAGTAGGGGGCGAACCTACTACGAGCAGTACTTC. As protein: CASRGRTYYEQYF.

This clone was seen once. V and J are TRBV6-6 and TRBJ2-1, with a possible D match to TRBD1 (6 bases). The CDR3 spans 14 residues. Trimming removed 0 bases from V and 7 bases from J, with 10 bases in between. The V gene's germline CDR1 is MNHNY and CDR2 SVGAGI (reference sequence). The CDR3 DNA follows: TGTGCCAGCAGTTACTCGGCAGGGGTTAATGAGCAGTTCTTC. Amino acid sequence: CASSYSAGVNEQFF.

The count of this clone is one. This chain connects TRBV28 to TRBJ2-7; TRBD1 aligns across 7 bases. CDR1 and CDR2 (germline): MDHEN, SYDVKM. V shed 9 bases and J 2 bases; nucleotides not matched to a gene: 4. This CDR3 comprises 12 residues. CDR3 DNA sequence: TGTGCCAGTGCCGGGACAGCCTACGAGCAGTACTTC. Translation gives CASAGTAYEQYF.

The chain has TRBV19 and TRBJ2-3; possible D gene TRBD2, 5 bases. Trimming cost V 3 bases and J 1 base, with 17 bases left between them. Germline CDR1 is LNHDA and CDR2 is SQIVND (reference sequence). CDR3 length equals 17 residues. The CDR3 DNA sequence: TGTGCCAGTAGTATTGGTTTCGGGAATCTCGGCACAGATACGCAGTATTTT. Protein sequence: CASSIGFGNLGTDTQYF.

The chain links TRBV6-1 to TRBJ1-5, with a possible D match to TRBD1 (6 bases). The CDR3 has 13 residues. Germline lookup yields CDR1 MNHNS and CDR2 SASEGT. Deletions cut 5 bases from V and 6 bases from J, with 11 bases between. CDR3 loop: CASSSGVGQPQHF. The DNA of the CDR3 is TGTGCCAGCAGTTCAGGGGTAGGTCAGCCCCAGCATTTT.

V usage is TRBV9 and J usage is TRBJ2-1; 8 nucleotides align to TRBD2. The CDR3 is 16 residues long. The J segment lost 7 bases and the V segment lost 3 bases, leaving 12 bases of the junction unmatched. The V gene's germline CDR1 is SGDLS and CDR2 YYNGEE. In DNA, the CDR3 is TGTGCCAGCAGCGCCTCCGGGACTAGGGCCGCGAATGAGCAGTTCTTC. Translation gives CASSASGTRAANEQFF.

The J gene is TRBJ1-1, the V gene TRBV6-1; weak D call: TRBD1 (6 bases). V gave up 9 bases and J gave up 2 bases, with 16 bases separating them. Germline V lookup: CDR1 MNHNS, CDR2 SASEGT. This CDR3 has 14 amino acids. CDR3 residues: CASSRTAINTEAFF. The CDR3 coding sequence is TGTGCCAGTTCCCGGACAGCGATTAACACTGAAGCTTTCTTT.

V and J are TRBV6-5 and TRBJ2-1; 9 nucleotides align to TRBD2. Unmatched junction bases numbered 7, after V lost 6 bases and J lost 7 bases. Per germline, CDR1 MNHEY and CDR2 SVGAGI. The CDR3 is 14 residues long. This chain's CDR3 is CASRQTAGGNEQFF. For the CDR3, the DNA is TGTGCCAGCAGGCAGACCGCGGGGGGGAATGAGCAGTTCTTC.

This chain links TRBV6-1 with TRBJ1-1, with TRBD1 matching over 7 bases. CDR1 is MNHNS and CDR2 is SASEGT in the germline V gene. CDR3 length: 14 amino acids. The V and J ends lost 5 bases and 1 base, in that order; junction bases with no gene match: 4. CDR3 DNA sequence: TGTGCCAGCAGTTTACAGGGGAGGAACACTGAAGCTTTCTTT. Its protein product is CASSLQGRNTEAFF.

This clone turned up a few times. This rearrangement joins TRBV6-6 to TRBJ2-1, with D tentatively TRBD1 (6 bases). V was cut by 6 bases and J by 0 bases, with 9 bases left in between. Germline CDR1 MNHNY, CDR2 SVGAGI (reference sequence). CDR3 length: 14 residues. The CDR3 reads CASRRGSSYNEQFF. The DNA for the CDR3 is TGTGCCAGCAGGAGGGGGAGCTCCTACAATGAGCAGTTCTTC.

V and J are TRBV7-9 and TRBJ1-2; 10 bases align to TRBD1. Germline V gene data show CDR1 as SEHNR and CDR2 as FQNEAQ (reference sequence). The CDR3 sequence is 14 residues long. V dropped 1 base and J dropped 8; count of bases not matched to a gene: 4. CDR3 amino acids: CASSLGQGAGGYTF. CDR3 DNA: TGTGCCAGCAGCTTAGGACAGGGGGCCGGGGGCTACACCTTC. Combining the CDR3 with reference TRBV7-9 and TRBJ1-2 gives the whole variable domain DTGVSQNPRHKITKRGQNVTFRCDPISEHNRLYWYRQTLGQGPEFLTYFQNEAQLEKSRLLSDRFSAERPKGSFSTLEIQRTEQGDSAMYLCASSLGQGAGGYTFGSGTRLTVV.

The genes are TRBV10-3 and TRBJ1-2; no firm D call. The CDR3 is made up of 12 amino acids. V gave up 3 bases and J gave up 5 bases, with 7 bases separating them. Germline CDR1 reads ENHRY; CDR2 reads SYGVKD. The CDR3 protein is CAISDVGYGYTF. DNA for the CDR3: TGTGCCATCAGTGACGTCGGGTATGGCTACACCTTC.